Reported below is one T cell receptor (beta chain). The data derive from a study of blood T cell repertoires in COVID-19. As for the study in general: Italy, Spain and the United States were the sources of the convalescent and acute COVID-19 samples. From T cells, B-cell-depleted T cells, or PBMCs came the material, which was cDNA or gDNA.

Under the authors' procedure: By means of reference gene primer amplification, nucleated cell counts were estimated. The protocol was immunoSEQ multiplex PCR, while the TCRdb copy is restricted to in-frame clones and leaves out a portion. V and J calls and clone size are copied from that table; D and trimming were computed from the DNA. The data hold approximately 220,000 clones, with 82% observed a single time. Trimming pared 6 bases from V and 1 base from J, leaving 9 bases between. CDR1 MNHEY and CDR2 SVGAGI come from the germline V gene. This CDR3 comprises 13 residues. The receptor's source is a woman in her seventies with acute or convalescent COVID-19. V gene TRBV6-5 combines with J gene TRBJ1-1, with D uncertain. Sequencing input: peripheral blood. The CDR3 bases are TGTGCCAGCAGAACCGGGAGGAACACTGAAGCTTTCTTT. Translated, it gives CASRTGRNTEAFF.